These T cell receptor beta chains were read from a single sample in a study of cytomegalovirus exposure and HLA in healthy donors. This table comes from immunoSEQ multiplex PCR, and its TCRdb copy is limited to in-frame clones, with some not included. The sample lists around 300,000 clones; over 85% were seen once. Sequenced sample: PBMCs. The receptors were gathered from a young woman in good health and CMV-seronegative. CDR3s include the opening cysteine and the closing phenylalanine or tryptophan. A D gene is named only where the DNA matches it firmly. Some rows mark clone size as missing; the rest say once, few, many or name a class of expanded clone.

cdr3_aa: CASSVTGGSSYEQYF
cdr3_nt: TGTGCCAGCAGCGTTACCGGGGGGAGCTCCTACGAGCAGTACTTC
d_call: TRBD2
j_call: TRBJ2-7
cdr3_length: 15
clone_size: few
v_call: TRBV9

cdr3_aa: CASSLIGTGPYGYTF
cdr3_nt: TGTGCCAGCAGTTTAATCGGGACAGGGCCCTATGGCTACACCTTC
d_call: TRBD1
j_call: TRBJ1-2
cdr3_length: 15
clone_size: .
v_call: TRBV27

cdr3_aa: CASSPLATSYNEQFF
cdr3_nt: TGTGCCAGCAGCCCCCTAGCAACCTCCTACAATGAGCAGTTCTTC
d_call: .
j_call: TRBJ2-1
cdr3_length: 15
clone_size: .
v_call: TRBV5-4

cdr3_aa: CASTLGMGREQYF
cdr3_nt: TGTGCCAGCACCCTTGGGATGGGGCGCGAGCAGTACTTC
d_call: .
j_call: TRBJ2-7
cdr3_length: 13
clone_size: .
v_call: TRBV6-1

cdr3_aa: CASSLGPSGEQYF
cdr3_nt: TGTGCCAGCAGCTTAGGCCCCTCGGGGGAGCAGTACTTC
d_call: .
j_call: TRBJ2-7
cdr3_length: 13
clone_size: .
v_call: TRBV7-3

cdr3_aa: CASSRRAGATSYNEQFF
cdr3_nt: TGCGCCAGCAGTAGGAGAGCGGGGGCCACTTCCTACAATGAGCAGTTCTTC
d_call: TRBD2
j_call: TRBJ2-1
cdr3_length: 17
clone_size: .
v_call: TRBV5-1

cdr3_aa: CASSQDLGSTEAFF
cdr3_nt: TGCGCCAGCAGCCAAGATCTTGGCTCCACTGAAGCTTTCTTT
d_call: .
j_call: TRBJ1-1
cdr3_length: 14
clone_size: few
v_call: TRBV4-1

cdr3_aa: CASSLTLAGAYEQYF
cdr3_nt: TGTGCCAGCAGTTTAACGCTAGCGGGGGCATACGAGCAGTACTTC
d_call: TRBD2
j_call: TRBJ2-7
cdr3_length: 15
clone_size: .
v_call: TRBV27

cdr3_aa: CAIRNRGTGELFF
cdr3_nt: TGTGCCATCCGAAACAGGGGGACCGGGGAGCTGTTTTTT
d_call: TRBD1
j_call: TRBJ2-2
cdr3_length: 13
clone_size: .
v_call: TRBV19

cdr3_aa: CASSAEEGARGEAFF
cdr3_nt: TGTGCCAGCAGTGCGGAGGAGGGGGCGCGGGGTGAAGCTTTCTTT
d_call: TRBD1
j_call: TRBJ1-1
cdr3_length: 15
clone_size: .
v_call: TRBV6-1

cdr3_aa: CASSVKSPLHF
cdr3_nt: TGTGCCAGCAGTGTCAAATCACCCCTCCACTTT
d_call: .
j_call: TRBJ1-6
cdr3_length: 11
clone_size: .
v_call: TRBV2

cdr3_aa: CAWSPLASGNTIYF
cdr3_nt: TGTGCCTGGAGTCCCCTGGCCTCTGGAAACACCATATATTTT
d_call: .
j_call: TRBJ1-3
cdr3_length: 14
clone_size: .
v_call: TRBV30

cdr3_aa: CASSQNQGKEKLFF
cdr3_nt: TGCGCCAGCAGCCAGAATCAGGGAAAGGAAAAACTGTTTTTT
d_call: .
j_call: TRBJ1-4
cdr3_length: 14
clone_size: .
v_call: TRBV4-1

cdr3_aa: CASNAQAASGNTIYF
cdr3_nt: TGTGCCAGCAACGCCCAGGCCGCCTCTGGAAACACCATATATTTT
d_call: .
j_call: TRBJ1-3
cdr3_length: 15
clone_size: .
v_call: TRBV2

cdr3_aa: CASSNGDMNQPQHF
cdr3_nt: TGTGCCAGCAGCAACGGGGACATGAATCAGCCCCAGCATTTT
d_call: .
j_call: TRBJ1-5
cdr3_length: 14
clone_size: .
v_call: TRBV7-9

cdr3_aa: CSALSSYEQYF
cdr3_nt: TGCAGTGCTCTTTCGAGCTACGAGCAGTACTTC
d_call: .
j_call: TRBJ2-7
cdr3_length: 11
clone_size: .
v_call: TRBV20-1

cdr3_aa: CASRETGNSYEQYF
cdr3_nt: TGTGCCAGCAGGGAAACGGGAAACTCCTACGAGCAGTACTTC
d_call: .
j_call: TRBJ2-7
cdr3_length: 14
clone_size: .
v_call: TRBV6-4

cdr3_aa: CASSLGWTSGGADTQYF
cdr3_nt: TGTGCCAGCAGCTTAGGGTGGACTAGCGGGGGCGCAGATACGCAGTATTTT
d_call: TRBD2
j_call: TRBJ2-3
cdr3_length: 17
clone_size: .
v_call: TRBV7-6

cdr3_aa: CSCKGQGNTEAFF
cdr3_nt: TGCAGCTGTAAGGGACAGGGGAACACTGAAGCTTTCTTT
d_call: TRBD1
j_call: TRBJ1-1
cdr3_length: 13
clone_size: once
v_call: TRBV29-1

cdr3_aa: CSVEDSTGGYGYTF
cdr3_nt: TGCAGCGTTGAAGATTCAACAGGGGGTTATGGCTACACCTTC
d_call: TRBD1
j_call: TRBJ1-2
cdr3_length: 14
clone_size: .
v_call: TRBV29-1

cdr3_aa: CASRGGGLGYTF
cdr3_nt: TGTGCCTCCCGGGGCGGGGGGCTCGGCTACACCTTC
d_call: .
j_call: TRBJ1-2
cdr3_length: 12
clone_size: .
v_call: TRBV19

cdr3_aa: CSVIVMNTEAFF
cdr3_nt: TGCAGCGTTATAGTGATGAACACTGAAGCTTTCTTT
d_call: .
j_call: TRBJ1-1
cdr3_length: 12
clone_size: once
v_call: TRBV29-1

cdr3_aa: CASSSTQGNYGYTF
cdr3_nt: TGCGCCAGCAGCTCGACACAGGGTAACTATGGCTACACCTTC
d_call: .
j_call: TRBJ1-2
cdr3_length: 14
clone_size: .
v_call: TRBV5-1

cdr3_aa: CASRRDRVNYGYTF
cdr3_nt: TGTGCCAGCCGCCGGGACAGAGTTAACTATGGCTACACCTTC
d_call: TRBD1
j_call: TRBJ1-2
cdr3_length: 14
clone_size: .
v_call: TRBV2

cdr3_aa: CASSYPSSGNTIYF
cdr3_nt: TGTGCCAGCAGTTACCCCTCCTCTGGAAACACCATATATTTT
d_call: .
j_call: TRBJ1-3
cdr3_length: 14
clone_size: .
v_call: TRBV6-6

cdr3_aa: CSVETWGTGDITTYEQYF
cdr3_nt: TGCAGCGTTGAAACCTGGGGGACAGGGGACATTACCACCTACGAGCAGTACTTC
d_call: TRBD1
j_call: TRBJ2-7
cdr3_length: 18
clone_size: .
v_call: TRBV29-1

cdr3_aa: CAWSVSGPGEQCF
cdr3_nt: TGTGCCTGGAGTGTAAGCGGGCCGGGGGAGCAGTGCTTC
d_call: .
j_call: TRBJ2-7
cdr3_length: 13
clone_size: .
v_call: TRBV30

cdr3_aa: CASSSLPHTGRPEAFF
cdr3_nt: TGTGCCAGCAGCTCTTTGCCCCACACAGGCCGACCCGAAGCTTTCTTT
d_call: .
j_call: TRBJ1-1
cdr3_length: 16
clone_size: .
v_call: TRBV7-3

cdr3_aa: CASSPFLGGGYEQYF
cdr3_nt: TGTGCCAGCAGCCCATTTCTGGGCGGGGGCTACGAGCAGTACTTC
d_call: TRBD2
j_call: TRBJ2-7
cdr3_length: 15
clone_size: .
v_call: TRBV7-4

cdr3_aa: CASSLEGPSYEQYF
cdr3_nt: TGTGCCAGCAGCTTAGAGGGCCCATCCTACGAGCAGTACTTC
d_call: .
j_call: TRBJ2-7
cdr3_length: 14
clone_size: .
v_call: TRBV11-2

cdr3_aa: CASSGQFATNEKLFF
cdr3_nt: TGTGCCAGCAGTGGACAGTTTGCAACTAATGAAAAACTGTTTTTT
d_call: .
j_call: TRBJ1-4
cdr3_length: 15
clone_size: .
v_call: TRBV6-1

cdr3_aa: CASLRSTGINEKLFF
cdr3_nt: TGTGCCAGCCTGCGTTCGACAGGGATAAATGAAAAACTGTTTTTT
d_call: TRBD1
j_call: TRBJ1-4
cdr3_length: 15
clone_size: .
v_call: TRBV11-2

cdr3_aa: CASSRGLNLEQYF
cdr3_nt: TGCGCCAGCAGCAGGGGCCTCAATCTCGAGCAGTACTTC
d_call: .
j_call: TRBJ2-7
cdr3_length: 13
clone_size: .
v_call: TRBV5-1

cdr3_aa: CASSRSPYPTDTQYF
cdr3_nt: TGTGCCAGCAGCCGGAGCCCCTATCCTACAGATACGCAGTATTTT
d_call: .
j_call: TRBJ2-3
cdr3_length: 15
clone_size: once
v_call: TRBV5-6

cdr3_aa: CASSTGTASTDTQYF
cdr3_nt: TGTGCCAGTAGTACCGGGACAGCAAGCACAGATACGCAGTATTTT
d_call: TRBD1
j_call: TRBJ2-3
cdr3_length: 15
clone_size: .
v_call: TRBV19

cdr3_aa: CASSMYPVGMGLSSVSGNTIYF
cdr3_nt: TGTGCCAGTAGTATGTATCCAGTCGGTATGGGCCTCTCTTCTGTATCTGGAAACACCATATATTTT
d_call: .
j_call: TRBJ1-3
cdr3_length: 22
clone_size: .
v_call: TRBV19

cdr3_aa: CASSLGTSGVGSYNEQFF
cdr3_nt: TGTGCCAGCAGCCTCGGGACTAGCGGGGTGGGTTCCTACAATGAGCAGTTCTTC
d_call: TRBD2
j_call: TRBJ2-1
cdr3_length: 18
clone_size: .
v_call: TRBV7-9

cdr3_aa: CASTEGLQAGGTQYF
cdr3_nt: TGTGCCAGCACCGAAGGGCTGCAAGCGGGGGGGACACAGTATTTT
d_call: TRBD2
j_call: TRBJ2-3
cdr3_length: 15
clone_size: .
v_call: TRBV2

cdr3_aa: CASIGGVGQFTEAFF
cdr3_nt: TGCGCCAGCATTGGCGGGGTGGGCCAATTCACTGAAGCTTTCTTT
d_call: .
j_call: TRBJ1-1
cdr3_length: 15
clone_size: .
v_call: TRBV5-1

cdr3_aa: CAWSVSAGAAEAFF
cdr3_nt: TGTGCCTGGAGTGTATCGGCAGGGGCTGCTGAAGCTTTCTTT
d_call: .
j_call: TRBJ1-1
cdr3_length: 14
clone_size: .
v_call: TRBV30

cdr3_aa: CAWSFTGLAGEETQYF
cdr3_nt: TGTGCCTGGAGTTTCACCGGACTAGCGGGGGAAGAGACCCAGTACTTC
d_call: TRBD2
j_call: TRBJ2-5
cdr3_length: 16
clone_size: .
v_call: TRBV30

cdr3_aa: CASSQGQPYEQYF
cdr3_nt: TGTGCCAGCAGCCAGGGACAGCCATACGAGCAGTACTTC
d_call: TRBD1
j_call: TRBJ2-7
cdr3_length: 13
clone_size: .
v_call: TRBV11-2

cdr3_aa: CASTFTHRDRGAYGYTF
cdr3_nt: TGTGCCAGTACTTTTACTCACCGGGACAGGGGGGCCTATGGCTACACCTTC
d_call: TRBD1
j_call: TRBJ1-2
cdr3_length: 17
clone_size: few
v_call: TRBV19

cdr3_aa: CASSPTFQTGPYQPQHF
cdr3_nt: TGTGCCAGCAGCCCTACTTTCCAGACAGGACCCTATCAGCCCCAGCATTTT
d_call: .
j_call: TRBJ1-5
cdr3_length: 17
clone_size: .
v_call: TRBV7-2

cdr3_aa: CASSFSAGLSYNEQFF
cdr3_nt: TGTGCCAGCAGCTTTTCAGCGGGGCTCTCCTACAATGAGCAGTTCTTC
d_call: TRBD2
j_call: TRBJ2-1
cdr3_length: 16
clone_size: .
v_call: TRBV5-4